The rows below give T cell receptor beta chains drawn from one sample of a study of T cell responses to AZD1222 COVID-19 vaccine. Sequenced by immunoSEQ multiplex PCR; TCRdb stores in-frame clones only, minus some. This sample yields about 56,000 clones, of which 86% are seen a single time; over 15% belongs to the top ten. Specimen: peripheral blood, collected on day 0 of AZD1222 vaccination. Source of these receptors: an adult in good health. CDR3s include the opening cysteine and the closing phenylalanine or tryptophan. Clone size, where shown, is once, few, many, or a class for clones that have expanded.

clone size	V gene	J gene	CDR3 protein
-	TRBV4-1	TRBJ1-5	CASSQGAVDQPQHF
-	TRBV7-3	TRBJ2-7	CASSSGGTGVASYEQYF
once	TRBV20-1	TRBJ2-1	CSASSRDRGVLYNEQFF
-	TRBV28	TRBJ1-3	CASSLPDRPSGNTIYF
-	TRBV27	TRBJ2-2	CASSRALAGGDTGELFF
once	TRBV5-5	TRBJ1-5	CASSALGPREGNQPQHF
-	TRBV28	TRBJ1-5	CASSYMGQPQHF
-	TRBV19	TRBJ1-2	CASSIAAGQGYGYTF
-	TRBV11-2	TRBJ2-1	CASSLDATGGANEQFF
-	TRBV30	TRBJ2-7	CAWSLGVLQYF
-	TRBV6-5	TRBJ1-1	CASSYGRNTEAFF
-	TRBV23-1	TRBJ2-7	CASSQSVRDRPTYEQYF
-	TRBV7-9	TRBJ1-1	CASSSPTGRAEAFF
-	TRBV7-3	TRBJ1-5	CASSLTLWTDSNQPQHF
-	TRBV2	TRBJ2-2	CASSGSWDRVDTGELFF
-	TRBV4-3	TRBJ2-5	CASSQEVGLAGKETQYF
-	TRBV3-1/TRBV3-2	TRBJ1-3	CASSQDQQRLSGNTIYF
-	TRBV28	TRBJ2-3	CAGPSGSTDTQYF
few	TRBV19	TRBJ1-1	CASSMGTGGGTEAFF
once	TRBV29-1	TRBJ2-5	CSVEQGSGQTQYF
-	TRBV5-1	TRBJ1-2	CASSWGQGADYGYTF
-	TRBV28	TRBJ1-2	CASSPPGPYGYTF
-	TRBV19	TRBJ1-2	CASSVIPTNYGYTF
-	TRBV7-8	TRBJ2-2	CASSLHGLGDPRGTGELFF
-	TRBV30	TRBJ1-5	CAWGDRLHQPQHF
-	TRBV7-2	TRBJ1-2	CASSLYGGVANYGYTF
once	TRBV4-1	TRBJ1-2	CASSQDGPVSAYGYTF
-	TRBV4-2	TRBJ2-7	CASSQSLVGGKREQYF
-	TRBV5-5	TRBJ1-2	CASSSNNYGYTF
-	TRBV14	TRBJ2-4	CASSPAELSGRGKNIQYF
-	TRBV28	TRBJ1-1	CASSLGKNTEAFF
once	TRBV28	TRBJ1-1	CASSWSGGSFF
-	TRBV6-2/TRBV6-3	TRBJ2-7	CASSRPGLASEQYF
few	TRBV10-3	TRBJ1-1	CAITAGKGETEAFF
-	TRBV19	TRBJ1-4	CASKGNEKLFF
-	TRBV7-8	TRBJ1-6	CASSLAPGGRNNSPLHF
-	TRBV19	TRBJ2-7	CASSSRDGRSDEQYF
-	TRBV7-6	TRBJ2-5	CASSPDTDQETQYF
-	TRBV10-3	TRBJ1-2	CAISDWTLGYTF
-	TRBV7-9	TRBJ2-1	CASSTQGGRVNEQFF
-	TRBV5-1	TRBJ2-1	CASSLGGRAGDEQFF
-	TRBV23-1	TRBJ1-5	CASSQTEQGENQPQHF
-	TRBV5-1	TRBJ2-5	CASTPGLAGVETQYF
-	TRBV19	TRBJ1-5	CAISRTYNQPQHF
-	TRBV30	TRBJ2-1	CAWGGTSGGYNEQFF
-	TRBV27	TRBJ1-5	CASSLFRASNQPQHF
-	TRBV18	TRBJ2-7	CASSSTGQGGEQYF
-	TRBV28	TRBJ2-1	CASSFGAYNEQFF
-	TRBV19	TRBJ2-1	CASSIVLYNEQFF
-	TRBV6-4	TRBJ1-2	CASSDRGRSYGYTF
-	TRBV7-3	TRBJ2-1	CASSLGGREGNNEQFF
-	TRBV6-5	TRBJ2-7	CASSLSGFEQYF
-	TRBV28	TRBJ2-3	CASSLMRGTDTQYF
-	TRBV4-1	TRBJ1-3	CASSPPLRDSGNTIYF
-	TRBV6-5	TRBJ2-3	CASKTSGSSTQYF
few	TRBV13	TRBJ1-1	CASSQGRAAAFF
-	TRBV9	TRBJ2-1	CASSEPSGMRTYNEQFF
few	TRBV28	TRBJ2-7	CASSLIQGLAYEQYF
-	TRBV5-1	TRBJ2-7	CASSLGNYEQYF